These 11 T cell receptor beta chains originate from one sample sequenced in a study of T cell responses to AZD1222 COVID-19 vaccine. The repertoire was sequenced with immunoSEQ multiplex PCR; TCRdb's copy has only in-frame clones and lacks some. The sample includes around 92,000 clones, about nine tenths of them seen just once. The sample here was peripheral blood, taken on day 0 of AZD1222 vaccination. The receptors stem from an adult in good health.

This sequence joins TRBV7-8 and TRBJ2-3; D possibly corresponds to TRBD1 (5 bases). Germline V gene sequence: CDR1 SGHVS, CDR2 FQNEAQ. Trimming removed 5 bases at V and 8 bases at J, with 20 bases between. The length of the CDR3 is 15 residues. The DNA for the CDR3 is TGTGCCAGCAGCAGCAGGGAAAGGGTCATGAGTACGCAGTATTTT. Translating it yields CASSSRERVMSTQYF.

The V call is TRBV2, the J call TRBJ1-2; TRBD1 agrees at 9 bases. CDR3 length: 15 residues. The junction had 5 bases not matched to a gene; V was cut back by 6 bases and J by 0 bases. Germline V gene lookup returns CDR1 SNHLY and CDR2 FYNNEI. The DNA of the CDR3 is TGTGCCAGCAGGGCGGGACAGGGAGCTAACTATGGCTACACCTTC. This translates into CASRAGQGANYGYTF.

This chain uses TRBV28 with TRBJ1-5, with a possible D match to TRBD1 (5 bases). V shed 6 bases and J shed 3 bases, with 12 bases lying between them. The CDR3 consists of 14 residues. In germline, CDR1 is MDHEN, CDR2 SYDVKM. The CDR3 protein is CASRIGVNNQPQHF. The CDR3 coding sequence is TGTGCCAGCAGGATAGGGGTAAACAATCAGCCCCAGCATTTT.

This clone appeared a few times. The chain links TRBV4-2 to TRBJ1-4; 7 bases map to TRBD1. V dropped 0 bases and J dropped 11; count of bases not matched to a gene: 12. Germline CDR1 reads LGHNA; CDR2 reads YNFKEQ. The CDR3 totals 16 residues. The CDR3 DNA reads TGTGCCAGCAGCCAAGATGGGACAGCCTTCCTCGGGAAACTGTTTTTT. Residues: CASSQDGTAFLGKLFF.

The chain uses TRBV2 and TRBJ2-1, with TRBD1 as a possible D gene (6 bases). The germline V gene has CDR1 SNHLY and CDR2 FYNNEI. This CDR3 contains 14 residues. Trimming pared 6 bases from V and 8 bases from J, leaving 17 bases between. The CDR3 region is CASRATQYRDEQFF. CDR3 in DNA: TGTGCCAGCAGGGCGACCCAATACAGGGATGAGCAGTTCTTC. Together with reference TRBV2 and TRBJ2-1, the CDR3 gives the full variable domain: EPEVTQTPSHQVTQMGQEVILRCVPISNHLYFYWYRQILGQKVEFLVSFYNNEISEKSEIFDDQFSVERPDGSNFTLKIRSTKLEDSAMYFCASRATQYRDEQFFGPGTRLTVL.

The chain carries TRBV27 and TRBJ1-1; the D gene is possibly TRBD1 (6 bases). V was pared by 5 bases and J by 2 bases, with 9 bases between. The CDR3 is 13 amino acids. Germline-derived CDR1 and CDR2 are MNHEY and SMNVEV (reference sequence). The CDR3 DNA is TGTGCCAGCAGTCACAGGGAAAACACTGAAGCTTTCTTT. This sequence encodes CASSHRENTEAFF.

V and J are TRBV3-1 (or the pseudogene TRBV3-2) and TRBJ2-7, with D possibly TRBD2 on 5 matching bases. This CDR3 has 15 residues. V lost 4 bases and J 0 bases, leaving 13 bases between the germline ends. CDR1 LGHDT and CDR2 YNNKEL come from the germline V gene (reference sequence). CDR3: CASSRRERVSYEQYF. The CDR3 coding sequence is TGTGCCAGCAGCCGCAGAGAGAGGGTCTCCTACGAGCAGTACTTC.

This chain uses TRBV11-2 with TRBJ1-2; D not resolved. Trimming pared 2 bases from V and 2 bases from J, leaving 9 bases between. Germline V gene data show CDR1 as SGHAT and CDR2 as FQNNGV. This CDR3 has 14 amino acids. In DNA, the CDR3 is TGTGCCAGCAGCTTAAGCGACCTAAACTATGGCTACACCTTC. Translation: CASSLSDLNYGYTF.

The J gene is TRBJ1-6, the V gene TRBV5-4; D call uncertain. The V end lost 4 bases, the J end lost 7 bases, and 15 bases lay between the germline ends. The V gene's germline CDR1 is SGHNT and CDR2 YYREEE (reference sequence). The CDR3 is 15 residues long. The CDR3 region is CASSRLTSPNSPLHF. The CDR3, as DNA: TGTGCCAGCAGCCGACTCACATCTCCCAATTCACCCCTCCACTTT.

V usage is TRBV3-1 (or the pseudogene TRBV3-2) and J usage is TRBJ1-1; 9 bases are shared with TRBD1. J was trimmed by 10 bases and V by 1 base; bases with no gene match: 4. The germline CDR1 and CDR2 sequences are LGHDT and YNNKEL (reference sequence). The CDR3 length is 13 residues. The CDR3 DNA follows: TGTGCCAGCAGCCAAGGGAACAGGGGGCGAGCTTTCTTT. Protein product: CASSQGNRGRAFF.

There are a few counts of this clone. The V gene is TRBV7-9, the J gene TRBJ1-4, with TRBD1 matching 10 bases. The CDR3 is made up of 14 amino acids. Germline values: CDR1 SEHNR, CDR2 FQNEAQ (reference sequence). J was trimmed by 6 bases and V by 6 bases; bases with no gene match: 4. The CDR3 DNA follows: TGTGCCAGCAGTTCCGGACAGGGGGATGAAAAACTGTTTTTT. Its protein product is CASSSGQGDEKLFF. The full variable domain, with the rest looked up from reference TRBV7-9 and TRBJ1-4, is DTGVSQNPRHKITKRGQNVTFRCDPISEHNRLYWYRQTLGQGPEFLTYFQNEAQLEKSRLLSDRFSAERPKGSFSTLEIQRTEQGDSAMYLCASSSGQGDEKLFFGSGTQLSVL.